This T cell receptor beta chain is drawn from a study of T cells in Graves' hyperthyroidism and ophthalmopathy. Regarding the study as a whole: From stable hyperthyroidism, ophthalmopathy was separated by a 13 V-J model. Blood samples included most of the expanded thyroid clonotypes exceeding 0.001. Ophthalmopathy prediction by the model preceded onset by a median approximately 6.9 months.

Between the trimmed V and J ends, which lost 3 bases and 5 bases, there was a span of 18 bases. CDR3 length: 16 residues. The germline CDR1 and CDR2 sequences are SEHNR and FQNEAQ (reference sequence). Amplified TCR beta CDR3 regions derived from RNA transcripts. First-round RT-PCR with HTBI primers amplified the TCR CDR3 region. TCRdb fed the multiplex PCR reads into MiXCR, producing one record per CDR3 protein. In the table there are 360,000 or so distinct CDR3 sequences, about 16% of which are singletons. This clonotype was counted between two and nine times. The antigen remains unidentified. This sequence originates from a woman aged 55-75 years with Graves' ophthalmopathy. Sequences were obtained from blood. The V gene is TRBV7-9, the J gene TRBJ2-3; D is perhaps TRBD2 (5 bases). The CDR3 region has the DNA TGTGCCAGCAGCTTCGGCCCCCCGGAGGATGGAGATACGCAGTATTTT. It specifies CASSFGPPEDGDTQYF.